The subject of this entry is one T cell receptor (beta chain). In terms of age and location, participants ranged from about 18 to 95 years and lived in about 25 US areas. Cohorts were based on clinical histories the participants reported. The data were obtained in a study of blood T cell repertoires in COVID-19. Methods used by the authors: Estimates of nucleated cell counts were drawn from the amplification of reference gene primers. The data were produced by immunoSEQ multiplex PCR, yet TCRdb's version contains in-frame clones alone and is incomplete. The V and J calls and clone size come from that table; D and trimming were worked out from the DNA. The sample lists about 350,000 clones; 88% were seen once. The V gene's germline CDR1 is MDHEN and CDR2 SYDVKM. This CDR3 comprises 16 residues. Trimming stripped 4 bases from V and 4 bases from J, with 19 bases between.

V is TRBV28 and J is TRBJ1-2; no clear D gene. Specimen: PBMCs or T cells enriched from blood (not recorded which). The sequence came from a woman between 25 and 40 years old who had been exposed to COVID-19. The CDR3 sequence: CASSSPIGRPGYGYTF. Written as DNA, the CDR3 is TGTGCCAGCAGTTCCCCGATAGGGAGGCCCGGCTATGGCTACACCTTC.